Below, one T cell receptor beta chain is given with its context. No antigen is known for it. TCRdb's table, derived via immunoSEQ multiplex PCR, lists solely in-frame clones and lacks some. This table has tens of thousands of clones, roughly 91% appearing once. This entry belongs to a study of stem cell transplantation in POMP-related autoinflammatory disease. General observations from the study: Across all analyzed T-cell subsets, patients with PRAID tended toward reduced diversity and increased clonality.

The V and J ends lost 6 bases and 1 base respectively, with 3 bases between them. The CDR3 has 12 amino acids. This clonotype was sampled from a human patient with POMP-related autoinflammation and immune dysregulation (PRAID). Among the T cells, some may be from the graft donor. This chain uses TRBV12-3 or TRBV12-4 with TRBJ2-2, with D unresolved. Sequences were derived from CD4+ T cells from PBMCs, sampled after stem cell transplantation. The CDR3 DNA sequence: TGTGCCAGCAGAGAGAACACCGGGGAGCTGTTTTTT. It specifies CASRENTGELFF.